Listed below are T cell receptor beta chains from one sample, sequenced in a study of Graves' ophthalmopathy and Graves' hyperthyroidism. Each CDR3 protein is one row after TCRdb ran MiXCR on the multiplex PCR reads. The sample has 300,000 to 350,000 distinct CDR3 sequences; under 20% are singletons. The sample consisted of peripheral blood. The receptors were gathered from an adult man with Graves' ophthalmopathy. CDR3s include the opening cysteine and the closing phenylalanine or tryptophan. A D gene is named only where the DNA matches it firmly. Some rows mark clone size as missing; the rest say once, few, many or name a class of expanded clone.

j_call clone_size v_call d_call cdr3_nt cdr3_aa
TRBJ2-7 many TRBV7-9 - TGTGCCAGCAGCTTAGCGTCCTTAGGCCGGCAGGCCTACGAGCAGTACTTC CASSLASLGRQAYEQYF
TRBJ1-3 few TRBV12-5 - TGTGCTAGTGGTTTGGCTCAATCGGGCAGCGGAAACACCATATATTTT CASGLAQSGSGNTIYF
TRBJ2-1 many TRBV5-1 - TGCGCCAGCAGCTTAGGGGGGCTGGAATGGGTCAATGAGCAGTTCTTC CASSLGGLEWVNEQFF
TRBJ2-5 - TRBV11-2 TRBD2 TGTGCCAGCAGCCAAGGACTAGCGGCAACCCCCGGGGAGACCCAGTACTTC CASSQGLAATPGETQYF
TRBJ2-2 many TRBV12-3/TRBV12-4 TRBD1 TGTGCCAGCAGCCTAGGACAGGGGAACACCGGGGAGCTGTTTTTT CASSLGQGNTGELFF
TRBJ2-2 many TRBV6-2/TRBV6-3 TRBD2 TGTGCCAGCTGTAGAAGCGGGGTCACCGGGGAGCTGTTTTTT CASCRSGVTGELFF
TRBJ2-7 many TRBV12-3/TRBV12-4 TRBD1 TGTGCCAGCAGTTTAGGCGGAGGGACAGGGGGCTACGAGCAGTACTTC CASSLGGGTGGYEQYF
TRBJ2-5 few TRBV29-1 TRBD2 TGCAGCGTTGTTCTAGCGGGACAAGAGACCCAGTACTTC CSVVLAGQETQYF
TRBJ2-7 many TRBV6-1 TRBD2 TGTGCCAGCAGTGAAGGGGGAGGGCCTTCCTACGAGCAGTACTTC CASSEGGGPSYEQYF
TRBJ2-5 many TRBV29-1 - TGCAGCGTTGATGTTGGTTTGGAGACCCAGTACTTC CSVDVGLETQYF